This passage covers 8 T cell receptor beta chains from one sample sequenced in a study of control samples from healthy donors and cancer patients. Clones were sequenced by immunoSEQ multiplex PCR, and TCRdb holds only the in-frame ones, with some missing. The data contain tens of thousands of clones, around four fifths of them singletons. Sequenced: PBMCs. These receptors originate from a woman in her forties or fifties with lung cancer.

This clone showed up just once. The chain combines TRBV19 with TRBJ2-7; 9 nucleotides align to TRBD2. Germline V lookup: CDR1 LNHDA, CDR2 SQIVND (reference sequence). The V segment lost 5 bases and the J segment 7 bases; nucleotides outside the gene matches: 12. This CDR3 has 15 amino acids. The CDR3 DNA sequence: TGTGCCAGTAGTCCCCGCGGCGGGGGGGCCCGGGAGCAGTACTTC. It translates to CASSPRGGGAREQYF.

The chain recombines TRBV27 with TRBJ1-1; TRBD1 might be the D (6 bases). From germline, CDR1 is MNHEY and CDR2 SMNVEV (reference sequence). This CDR3 has 14 residues. V was trimmed by 4 bases and J by 4 bases, leaving 13 bases between them. In DNA, the CDR3 is TGTGCCAGCAGTTCCCAGGGGCCCTTCACTGAAGCTTTCTTT. Translating it yields CASSSQGPFTEAFF.

This rearrangement joins TRBV10-2 to TRBJ2-3; TRBD1 matches at 9 bases. The CDR3 is 12 amino acids. CDR1 WSHSY and CDR2 SAAADI come from the germline V gene. Trimming took 4 bases from V and 9 from J; bases not matched to a gene: 2. The CDR3 coding sequence is TGCGCCAGCAGTGTGGACAGGGGCACGCAGTATTTT. Protein product: CASSVDRGTQYF.

This chain connects TRBV27 to TRBJ2-4; D unclear. The V end lost 3 bases, the J end lost 3 bases, and 6 bases lay between the germline ends. The germline V gene encodes CDR1 MNHEY and CDR2 SMNVEV (reference sequence). There are 13 residues in the CDR3. The CDR3, as DNA: TGTGCCAGCAGTTTCTCGGGCAAAAACATTCAGTACTTC. This codes for CASSFSGKNIQYF.

The V and J genes are TRBV7-2 and TRBJ2-4; 12 nucleotides line up with TRBD2. V shed 5 bases, J shed 6 bases, and the junction held 5 bases outside the gene matches. CDR3 length: 15 amino acids. The germline CDR1 and CDR2 sequences are SGHTA and FQGNSA. CDR3 in amino acids: CASSPSGGAGNIQYF. The CDR3 nucleotides read TGTGCCAGCAGCCCTAGCGGGGGGGCCGGAAACATTCAGTACTTC.

The J gene is TRBJ1-1, the V gene TRBV4-2; 12 positions agree with TRBD1. This CDR3 region has 15 residues. J was trimmed by 8 bases and V by 1 base; bases with no gene match: 5. CDR1 LGHNA and CDR2 YNFKEQ come from the germline V gene. The CDR3 sequence is CASSQAGGTGGEAFF. In nucleotides, the CDR3 is TGTGCCAGCAGCCAAGCTGGGGGGACAGGGGGCGAAGCTTTCTTT.

This rearrangement joins TRBV27 to TRBJ2-7, with TRBD1 identical over 8 bases. V dropped 4 bases and J dropped 2; count of bases not matched to a gene: 10. Per the germline V gene, CDR1 is MNHEY and CDR2 is SMNVEV (reference sequence). CDR3 size: 16 residues. The CDR3 loop is CASSSSGTGHTYEQYF. The CDR3 nucleotides read TGTGCCAGCAGTTCTTCCGGGACAGGTCATACCTACGAGCAGTACTTC.

J is TRBJ1-1 and V is TRBV28, with TRBD1 identical over 7 bases. Trimming took 5 bases from V and 12 from J; bases not matched to a gene: 18. Germline V gives CDR1 MDHEN, CDR2 SYDVKM. This CDR3 region has 15 residues. CDR3 coding DNA: TGTGCCAGCAGTCCCACAGGGGCCGTATCTTATGGAACTTTCTTT. Translation: CASSPTGAVSYGTFF.